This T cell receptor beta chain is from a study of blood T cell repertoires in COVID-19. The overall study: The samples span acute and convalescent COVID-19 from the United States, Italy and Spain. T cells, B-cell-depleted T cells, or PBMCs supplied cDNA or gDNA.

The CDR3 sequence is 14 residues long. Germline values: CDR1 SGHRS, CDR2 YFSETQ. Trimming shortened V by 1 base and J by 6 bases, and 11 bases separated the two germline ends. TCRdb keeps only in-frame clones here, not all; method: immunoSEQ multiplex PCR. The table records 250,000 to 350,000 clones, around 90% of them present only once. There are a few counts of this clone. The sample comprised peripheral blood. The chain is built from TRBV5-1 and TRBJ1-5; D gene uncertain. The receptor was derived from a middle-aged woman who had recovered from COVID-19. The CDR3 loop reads CASSLWGVGQPQHF. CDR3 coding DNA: TGCGCCAGCAGCTTGTGGGGAGTGGGTCAGCCCCAGCATTTT.